The 25 T cell receptor beta chains below come from one sample, sequenced in a study of control samples from healthy donors and cancer patients (dated by TCRdb to 2019 to 2021). Receptor amplification or capture employed the immunoSEQ multiplex PCR assay. Imported from immuneACCESS, the table was reduced by TCRdb to in-frame sequences with V and J called. These copies leave out some clones; in studies compared against another copy, an unresolved V gene accounts for under half, and the cause of the remainder is not known. The sample profile shows 69,000 or so clones; approximately 94% of them were found once. Over 2.5% of the sample is held by the ten biggest clonotypes. The specimen sequenced was blood. The receptors come from a woman aged 25 to 45 in good health.

CDR3 in DNA: TGCGCCAGCAGTGAGTTATCTGGAAACACCATATATTTT. Translated, it gives CASSELSGNTIYF. This sequence joins TRBV10-2 and TRBJ1-3; no reliable D call. The ends were cut back, 1 base at V and 1 base at J, with 2 bases in the middle. CDR3 length equals 13 residues. Germline values: CDR1 WSHSY, CDR2 SAAADI.

This CDR3 is CASRPWPGTEAFF. CDR3 sequence (DNA): TGTGCCAGCCGCCCATGGCCGGGCACTGAAGCTTTCTTT. V gene TRBV6-2 or TRBV6-3 combines with J gene TRBJ1-1; D not certain. Trimming pared 8 bases from V and 4 bases from J, leaving 14 bases between. Germline lookup yields CDR1 MNHEY and CDR2 SVGEGT. The CDR3 is 13 residues long.

V usage is TRBV7-6 and J usage is TRBJ1-1; the D is unclear. V lost 1 base and J 7 bases, leaving 13 bases between the germline ends. CDR3 length: 14 residues. Germline V gives CDR1 SGHVS, CDR2 FNYEAQ. As DNA, the CDR3 is TGTGCCAGCAGCTTAGAACCGGGAGGCGTTGAAGCTTTCTTT. Protein: CASSLEPGGVEAFF.

CDR3 protein: CASRDFATNEKLFF. The CDR3 DNA sequence: TGTGCCAGCCGAGACTTTGCAACTAATGAAAAACTGTTTTTT. The genes are TRBV2 and TRBJ1-4; D call uncertain. The CDR3 is 14 amino acids. Germline lookup yields CDR1 SNHLY and CDR2 FYNNEI. Trimming left V 8 bases short and J 0 bases short, with 10 bases between.

The chain is built from TRBV7-9 and TRBJ2-3, with 8 bases lining up with TRBD2. CDR1 and CDR2 (germline): SEHNR, FQNEAQ (reference sequence). This CDR3 is built from 13 residues. V was clipped by 2 bases and J by 5 bases; unmatched bases: 0. The CDR3 bases are TGTGCCAGCAGCTTACGGGGGGGAGATACGCAGTATTTT. Its translation: CASSLRGGDTQYF.

The rearrangement uses TRBV10-1 and TRBJ2-3, with D possibly called TRBD1 or TRBD2 (5 bases each). The CDR3 extends over 15 amino acids. The germline V gene has CDR1 WNHNN and CDR2 SYGVQD (reference sequence). Trimming took 7 bases from V and 7 from J, leaving 21 bases between them. CDR3 bases: TGCGCCAGCACCCTGACCGGGACCCGCGTGCATACGCAGTATTTT. It translates to CASTLTGTRVHTQYF.

The chain recombines TRBV14 with TRBJ1-1, with unresolved D. This CDR3 comprises 17 residues. V lost 2 bases and J lost 0, with 16 bases in between. The germline gives CDR1 SGHDN, CDR2 FVKESK. The CDR3 DNA reads as TGTGCCAGCAGCCAACGAAGATGGCCGGGAATGAACACTGAAGCTTTCTTT. It encodes CASSQRRWPGMNTEAFF.

The V call is TRBV15, the J call TRBJ2-1; 9 nucleotides agree with TRBD2. Per the germline V gene, CDR1 is LNHNV and CDR2 is YYDKDF (reference sequence). J gave up 5 bases and V 3 bases, and 11 bases lay outside the gene matches. The CDR3 consists of 17 residues. The CDR3 sequence: CATSRNYVASGDNEQFF. In nucleotides, the CDR3 is TGTGCCACCAGCAGGAACTATGTGGCTAGCGGGGACAATGAGCAGTTCTTC.

This clone was seen once. The rearrangement uses TRBV27 and TRBJ1-2; 9 bases fit TRBD1. Losses at the gene ends were 4 bases for V and 4 bases for J; bases not matched to a gene: 10. This CDR3 region has 16 residues. Looked up from germline, CDR1 is MNHEY and CDR2 is SMNVEV (reference sequence). The CDR3 DNA reads as TGTGCCAGCAGTTCCGAACAGGGGGCGAGGTTCTATGGCTACACCTTC. Protein sequence: CASSSEQGARFYGYTF.

The genes are TRBV11-2 and TRBJ1-3; 7 nucleotides agree with TRBD1. The germline CDR1 and CDR2 sequences are SGHAT and FQNNGV. Trimming cost V 0 bases and J 0 bases; bases outside gene matches: 5. The CDR3 is 17 residues long. The CDR3, as DNA: TGTGCCAGCAGCTTAGAGGGACAGCTTTTCTCTGGAAACACCATATATTTT. Translation: CASSLEGQLFSGNTIYF.

J is TRBJ1-3 and V is TRBV7-9, with D possibly matching TRBD1 (5 bases). V was clipped by 6 bases and J by 2 bases, with 14 bases between them. This CDR3 has 15 residues. Per germline, CDR1 SEHNR and CDR2 FQNEAQ (reference sequence). CDR3 protein: CASRLGTKTGNTIYF. For the CDR3, the DNA is TGTGCCAGCAGGCTCGGGACCAAAACTGGAAACACCATATATTTT.

J is TRBJ2-1 and V is TRBV7-2; either TRBD1 or TRBD2 may supply D (5 bases each). The CDR3 runs 14 residues. Germline CDR1 reads SGHTA; CDR2 reads FQGNSA. The ends were cut back, 7 bases at V and 0 bases at J, with 10 bases in the middle. In DNA, the CDR3 is TGTGCCAGCATCGGGACCACCTCCTACAATGAGCAGTTCTTC. This encodes CASIGTTSYNEQFF.

The sample holds one count of this clone. The rearrangement links TRBV2 to TRBJ1-2; the D is unclear. Between the trimmed V and J ends, which lost 1 base and 2 bases, there was a span of 11 bases. Germline CDR1 SNHLY, CDR2 FYNNEI. The CDR3 is 15 amino acids. The CDR3 DNA reads as TGTGCCAGCAGTGAAGTGCTTGGCGCAAACTATGGCTACACCTTC. The encoded protein is CASSEVLGANYGYTF. Full variable domain (missing parts from reference TRBV2 and TRBJ1-2): EPEVTQTPSHQVTQMGQEVILRCVPISNHLYFYWYRQILGQKVEFLVSFYNNEISEKSEIFDDQFSVERPDGSNFTLKIRSTKLEDSAMYFCASSEVLGANYGYTFGSGTRLTVV.

This chain connects TRBV28 to TRBJ1-1, with D possibly TRBD1 on 5 matching bases. Germline assignment: CDR1 MDHEN and CDR2 SYDVKM. The length of the CDR3 is 13 residues. Trimming took 8 bases from V and 7 from J, leaving 17 bases between them. The CDR3 loop is CASHNMRGVEAFF. For the CDR3, the DNA is TGTGCCAGCCATAACATGAGGGGCGTTGAAGCTTTCTTT. Drawing the rest from reference TRBV28 and TRBJ1-1, the complete variable domain is DVKVTQSSRYLVKRTGEKVFLECVQDMDHENMFWYRQDPGLGLRLIYFSYDVKMKEKGDIPEGYSVSREKKERFSLILESASTNQTSMYLCASHNMRGVEAFFGQGTRLTVV.

The chain's CDR3 is CASSLIGENGYTF. The DNA of the CDR3 is TGCGCCAGCAGCTTGATTGGGGAAAATGGCTACACCTTC. The chain is built from TRBV5-1 and TRBJ1-2, with unresolved D. The germline gives CDR1 SGHRS, CDR2 YFSETQ. The CDR3 has 13 residues. V was cut by 1 base and J by 6 bases, with 10 bases left in between. Drawing the rest from reference TRBV5-1 and TRBJ1-2, the complete variable domain is KAGVTQTPRYLIKTRGQQVTLSCSPISGHRSVSWYQQTPGQGLQFLFEYFSETQRNKGNFPGRFSGRQFSNSRSEMNVSTLELGDSALYLCASSLIGENGYTFGSGTRLTVV.

This clone was counted a few times. The chain carries TRBV19 and TRBJ1-3, with D hard to call. The V and J ends lost 0 bases and 0 bases respectively, with 9 bases between them. Germline V CDR1 and CDR2: LNHDA, SQIVND (reference sequence). The CDR3 spans 16 residues. The CDR3 here is CASSIEFLHSGNTIYF. The DNA for the CDR3 is TGTGCCAGTAGTATAGAATTCCTACACTCTGGAAACACCATATATTTT.

The chain combines TRBV11-1 with TRBJ2-2; no firm D call. The V end was cut by 1 base, the J end by 1 base, with 7 bases between. CDR1 and CDR2 from the germline V gene are SGHAT and FQDESV (reference sequence). This CDR3 has 15 amino acids. The CDR3 sequence is CASSLVSGNTGELFF. In nucleotides, the CDR3 is TGTGCCAGCAGCTTAGTGTCGGGGAACACCGGGGAGCTGTTTTTT.

This chain joins TRBV30 and TRBJ2-2; D is tentatively TRBD1 or TRBD2 (5 bases each). V gave up 7 bases and J gave up 2 bases, with 11 bases separating them. CDR3 length equals 13 residues. CDR1 is GTSNPN, CDR2 SVGIG, per germline (reference sequence). CDR3 bases: TGTGCCTCCGGGACGTTCAACACCGGGGAGCTGTTTTTT. As protein: CASGTFNTGELFF. Full variable domain (rest looked up from reference TRBV30 and TRBJ2-2): SQTIHQWPATLVQPVGSPLSLECTVEGTSNPNLYWYRQAAGRGLQLLFYSVGIGQISSEVPQNLSASRPQDRQFILSSKKLLLSDSGFYLCASGTFNTGELFFGEGSRLTVL.

This clone was found once. V is TRBV7-3 and J is TRBJ1-1; D possibly corresponds to TRBD1 (5 bases). Germline V gene lookup returns CDR1 SGHTA and CDR2 FQGTGA. V was trimmed by 5 bases and J by 6 bases, leaving 13 bases between them. CDR3 length equals 13 residues. The CDR3 is CASSPQRGAEAFF. CDR3 sequence (DNA): TGTGCCAGCAGCCCGCAAAGGGGCGCTGAAGCTTTCTTT.

V usage is TRBV6-6 and J usage is TRBJ2-1; no reliable D call. The ends were cut back, 4 bases at V and 6 bases at J, with 16 bases in the middle. The CDR3 runs to 15 residues. Germline CDR1 reads MNHNY; CDR2 reads SVGAGI (reference sequence). The CDR3 bases are TGTGCCAGCAGTTCCGGTGTCCAGGTTGGCAATGAGCAGTTCTTC. Translated, it gives CASSSGVQVGNEQFF.

The V and J genes are TRBV7-8 and TRBJ2-5; TRBD1 is a possible D gene (6 bases). V was clipped by 6 bases and J by 5 bases, with 16 bases between them. The CDR3 loop spans 14 amino acids. Germline loops: CDR1 SGHVS, CDR2 FQNEAQ. CDR3 sequence reads: CASSQNRVGETQYF. DNA of the CDR3: TGTGCCAGCAGTCAGAACAGGGTCGGGGAGACCCAGTACTTC.

This chain links TRBV6-1 with TRBJ2-7; a possible D gene is TRBD2 (6 bases). Trimming shortened V by 1 base and J by 5 bases, and 12 bases separated the two germline ends. This CDR3 has 14 amino acids. Germline values: CDR1 MNHNS, CDR2 SASEGT. CDR3 bases: TGTGCCAGCAGTGAAGTCGGGGGAAGCGACGAGCAGTACGTC. Its translation: CASSEVGGSDEQYV.

This rearrangement joins TRBV7-9 to TRBJ1-2; D perhaps matches TRBD1 (6 bases). The V and J ends lost 1 base and 7 bases respectively, with 10 bases between them. CDR1 is SEHNR and CDR2 is FQNEAQ in the germline V gene (reference sequence). CDR3 length: 13 amino acids. CDR3 region: CASSLGRGAGYTF. The DNA for the CDR3 is TGTGCCAGCAGCTTAGGCCGGGGGGCTGGCTACACCTTC.

The rearrangement joins TRBV4-1 to TRBJ1-5; D remains ambiguous. CDR3 length equals 15 residues. Trimming shortened V by 1 base and J by 7 bases, and 14 bases separated the two germline ends. Germline assignment: CDR1 MGHRA and CDR2 YSYEKL. CDR3 amino acids: CASSQVSDARQPQHF. The CDR3, as DNA: TGCGCCAGCAGCCAAGTTTCGGACGCACGGCAGCCCCAGCATTTT.

The chain recombines TRBV30 with TRBJ1-6; D gene ambiguous. Trimming stripped 4 bases from V and 7 bases from J, with 11 bases between. Looked up from germline, CDR1 is GTSNPN and CDR2 is SVGIG (reference sequence). The CDR3 is 13 residues long. The CDR3 DNA reads TGTGCCTGGACCAGGACCGCCAATTCACCCCTCCACTTT. The encoded protein is CAWTRTANSPLHF.